This T cell receptor beta chain was found in a study of Ad26.COV2.S vaccination and SARS-CoV-2 variants. The wider study: Intramuscular Ad26.COV2.S doses were given once or twice, 56 days apart. Study findings and constraints: Spike-specific TCR breadth in vaccine recipients exceeded that seen in placebo recipients. Breadth of non-spike TCRs did not differ between vaccinees and placebo recipients.

Described treatment: roughly 19 received Ad26.COV2.S at low or high dose, single or two shots; roughly five received placebo; per-sample allocation not given. Sampling was done on day 63 after the first vaccine or placebo injection. This Boston cohort included adults aged 18-55 years. Trimming pared 2 bases from V and 7 bases from J, leaving 8 bases between. CDR3 size: 13 residues. CDR1 is SEHNR and CDR2 is FQNEAQ in the germline V gene (reference sequence). This clone was picked up a small number of times. Its target is not known. Method: immunoSEQ multiplex PCR; TCRdb's copy keeps in-frame clones and lacks some. The data hold hundreds of thousands of clones, with about 90% observed a single time.

This receptor was identified in a person between 18 and 65 years old who received the Ad26.COV2.S COVID-19 vaccine or a placebo. The chain uses TRBV7-9 and TRBJ1-4; D not certain. The specimen was peripheral blood, collected in a trial of Ad26.COV2.S vaccine versus placebo. The DNA for the CDR3 is TGTGCCAGCAGCTTATATGGGGTTGAAAAACTGTTTTTT. Amino acid sequence: CASSLYGVEKLFF.